This TCR beta chain originates from a study of early T cells in non-severe SARS-CoV-2 infection. MiXCR, run by TCRdb on the 5' RACE reads, gives a single entry per CDR3 protein. Found here are about 28,000 distinct CDR3 sequences, around 5.3% of them singletons; the top ten hold approximately 23%. This clonotype was seen many times. In germline, CDR1 is KGHSH, CDR2 LQKENI. CDR3 length: 15 amino acids. With 1 base clipped from V and 6 bases from J, the junction kept 9 bases outside the gene matches. The J gene is TRBJ2-7, the V gene TRBV18, with 7 bases matching TRBD1. Specimen: whole blood. This clonotype was sampled from an adult who was a healthcare worker with PCR-confirmed SARS-CoV-2 infection or an uninfected control (not recorded which). The CDR3 DNA follows: TGTGCCAGCTCACCACTCCTGACAGGGACCGCCGAGCAGTACTTC. Its protein is CASSPLLTGTAEQYF.